This T cell receptor (beta chain) appears in the sequencing data of a study of OX40 agonist ivuxolimab in advanced cancers. Study-level background: Patients were treated with ivuxolimab, an agonistic anti-OX40 (CD134) antibody. The study enrolled dose-escalation patients with hepatocellular carcinoma, melanoma, renal cell or head and neck cancer. Age averaged about 62 years (range roughly 23 to 79), and roughly 80% were male. The study reported partial responses in three patients: one hepatocellular carcinoma, two cutaneous melanoma.

Some clones are missing from TCRdb's copy, which holds only in-frame ones; the method was immunoSEQ multiplex PCR. The table includes about 62,000 clones, nearly 95% detected once. Per germline, CDR1 SGHAT and CDR2 FQNNGV. The CDR3 runs to 14 residues. Trimming pared 1 base from V and 2 bases from J, leaving 8 bases between. V usage is TRBV11-2 and J usage is TRBJ2-5; D is possibly TRBD1 or TRBD2 (6 bases each). The input for sequencing was CD4+ or CD8+ T cells sorted from blood, taken in a trial of the OX40 agonist ivuxolimab. This receptor was obtained from an adult with an advanced solid tumor such as melanoma, head and neck, liver or kidney cancer. The CDR3: CASSLVGGQETQYF. The CDR3, as DNA: TGTGCCAGCAGCTTAGTAGGGGGGCAAGAGACCCAGTACTTC.